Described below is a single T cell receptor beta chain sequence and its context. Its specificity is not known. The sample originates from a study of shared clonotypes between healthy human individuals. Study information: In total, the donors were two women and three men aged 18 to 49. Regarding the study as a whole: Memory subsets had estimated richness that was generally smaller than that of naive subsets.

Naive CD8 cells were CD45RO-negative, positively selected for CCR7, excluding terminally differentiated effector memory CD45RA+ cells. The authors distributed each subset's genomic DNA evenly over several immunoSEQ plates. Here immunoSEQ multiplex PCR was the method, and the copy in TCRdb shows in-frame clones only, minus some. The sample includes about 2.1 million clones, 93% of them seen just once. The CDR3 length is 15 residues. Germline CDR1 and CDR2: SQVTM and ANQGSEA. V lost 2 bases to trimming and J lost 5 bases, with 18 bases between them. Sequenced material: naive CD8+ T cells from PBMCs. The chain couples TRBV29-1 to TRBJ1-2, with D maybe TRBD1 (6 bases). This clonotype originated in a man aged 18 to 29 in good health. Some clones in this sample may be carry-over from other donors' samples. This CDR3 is CSVEFRTEWGYGYTF. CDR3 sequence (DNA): TGCAGCGTTGAATTTCGGACAGAATGGGGTTATGGCTACACCTTC.